Each of the 10 T cell receptor beta chains below was sequenced from the same sample in a study of T-cell reconstitution after alpha-beta-depleted transplantation in children. Unique molecular identifiers were incorporated into the prepared TCRbeta library. TCRdb analysed the PCR reads with MiXCR anew, one entry per CDR3 protein. The data hold about 360,000 distinct CDR3 sequences, with roughly 13% observed a single time. The source was PBMCs, collected from the stem cell graft. Receptor source: a human donor who donated a stem cell graft to a child with Fanconi anemia.

As to this clonotype: This may be a read error, as it is one base from a much larger clone. The chain uses TRBV20-1 and TRBJ1-1; 8 bases align to TRBD1. The germline gives CDR1 DFQATT, CDR2 SNEGSKA (reference sequence). The CDR3 length is 14 residues. Trimming cost V 3 bases and J 4 bases; bases outside gene matches: 7. CDR3 residues: CSASKTGGSTEAFF. In DNA form, the CDR3 reads TGCAGTGCTAGTAAAACAGGGGGGAGCACTGAAGCTTTCTTT.

There are a few counts of this clonotype. J is TRBJ2-7 and V is TRBV7-9; possibly TRBD2 for D (6 bases). Germline CDR1 reads SEHNR; CDR2 reads FQNEAQ (reference sequence). The CDR3 loop spans 13 amino acids. V gave up 7 bases and J gave up 3 bases, with 13 bases separating them. DNA of the CDR3: TGTGCCAGCAACCCGGAGGGCCACTACGAGCAGTACTTC. Translated: CASNPEGHYEQYF.

The rearrangement joins TRBV12-3 or TRBV12-4 to TRBJ2-7, with 7 bases fitting TRBD1. The V segment lost 6 bases and the J segment 5 bases; nucleotides outside the gene matches: 4. The CDR3 has 12 amino acids. The CDR3 region is CASRPTGNEQYF. The CDR3 bases are TGTGCCAGCAGGCCGACAGGGAACGAGCAGTACTTC.

This clonotype has ten or more counts. The chain employs TRBV12-3 or TRBV12-4 and TRBJ1-1, with no clear D. With 7 bases removed from V and 1 base from J, the gap between germline ends came to 10 bases. This CDR3 has 13 amino acids. This chain's CDR3 is CASTLKGNTEAFF. The CDR3 DNA follows: TGTGCCAGCACCTTAAAGGGGAACACTGAAGCTTTCTTT.

In this sample, this clonotype turned up many times. V is TRBV7-9 and J is TRBJ1-5; 7 nucleotides agree with TRBD1. Looked up from germline, CDR1 is SEHNR and CDR2 is FQNEAQ (reference sequence). This CDR3 comprises 12 residues. V was pared by 6 bases and J by 6 bases, with 2 bases of the junction left unmatched. As DNA, the CDR3 is TGTGCCAGCAGTCCAGGGGGTCAGCCCCAGCATTTT. Its translation: CASSPGGQPQHF. Full variable domain (rest looked up from reference TRBV7-9 and TRBJ1-5): DTGVSQNPRHKITKRGQNVTFRCDPISEHNRLYWYRQTLGQGPEFLTYFQNEAQLEKSRLLSDRFSAERPKGSFSTLEIQRTEQGDSAMYLCASSPGGQPQHFGDGTRLSIL.

This clonotype has only a few counts. The CDR3 sequence is CASIGQPNTEAFF. The CDR3 nucleotides are TGTGCCAGCATTGGACAACCGAACACTGAAGCTTTCTTT. The rearrangement links TRBV6-1 to TRBJ1-1, with TRBD1 as a possible D gene (5 bases). Trimming cost V 7 bases and J 1 base, with 10 bases left between them. Germline V gene lookup returns CDR1 MNHNS and CDR2 SASEGT. The CDR3 extends over 13 amino acids.

The chain couples TRBV30 to TRBJ2-1; no reliable D call. Germline values: CDR1 GTSNPN, CDR2 SVGIG (reference sequence). Trimming cost V 1 base and J 9 bases, with 16 bases left between them. The CDR3 consists of 14 residues. The CDR3 loop is CAWSAGTVRVEQFF. The CDR3 DNA reads TGTGCCTGGAGTGCAGGAACGGTCCGCGTTGAGCAGTTCTTC.

A few counts support this clonotype. CDR3 DNA: TGTGCCAGCAGCCAAGAGGTGTGGGGACAAGGGAAACTGTTTTTT. Encoded protein: CASSQEVWGQGKLFF. This chain uses TRBV4-2 with TRBJ1-4, with D perhaps matching TRBD1 (6 bases). This CDR3 contains 15 residues. The germline CDR1 and CDR2 sequences are LGHNA and YNFKEQ. V was pared by 0 bases and J by 11 bases, with 16 bases between.

A few counts support this clonotype. The chain links TRBV20-1 to TRBJ1-4; no firm D call. CDR3 length: 14 residues. The V gene lost 4 bases and the J gene lost 8 bases, with 17 bases spanning the gap. Germline CDR1 is DFQATT and CDR2 is SNEGSKA (reference sequence). The CDR3 sequence is CSAKPHALGEKLFF. The CDR3 nucleotides read TGCAGTGCTAAGCCCCACGCCCTAGGGGAAAAACTGTTTTTT.

There are a few counts of this clonotype. The chain has TRBV18 and TRBJ2-3; D gene uncertain. Trimming cost V 3 bases and J 5 bases, with 9 bases left between them. Looked up from germline, CDR1 is KGHSH and CDR2 is LQKENI. This CDR3 contains 13 residues. The CDR3 nucleotides read TGTGCCAGCTCACCGGGAAGCGAAGATACGCAGTATTTT. It is translated as CASSPGSEDTQYF.